This T cell receptor beta chain was captured by sequencing in a study of PD-1 blockade in classical Hodgkin lymphoma. All patients experienced relapse after autologous stem cell transplantation, and brentuximab vedotin exposure was variable. Sequenced by immunoSEQ multiplex PCR; TCRdb stores in-frame clones only, minus some. The sample consists of 50,000 to 85,000 clones, 70% to 80% of them appearing once. Germline V gene lookup returns CDR1 SGHRS and CDR2 YFSETQ. V gave up 0 bases and J gave up 4 bases; unmatched junction bases: 3. CDR3 length equals 15 residues. The V and J genes are TRBV5-1 and TRBJ1-2; 10 nucleotides agree with TRBD1. The sequences come from peripheral blood mononuclear cells (PBMCs), collected before the second cycle of nivolumab. The sequence was collected from a human donor with classical Hodgkin lymphoma. CDR3 in amino acids: CASSLGTGGSYGYTF. DNA for the CDR3: TGCGCCAGCAGCTTGGGGACAGGGGGTAGCTATGGCTACACCTTC.